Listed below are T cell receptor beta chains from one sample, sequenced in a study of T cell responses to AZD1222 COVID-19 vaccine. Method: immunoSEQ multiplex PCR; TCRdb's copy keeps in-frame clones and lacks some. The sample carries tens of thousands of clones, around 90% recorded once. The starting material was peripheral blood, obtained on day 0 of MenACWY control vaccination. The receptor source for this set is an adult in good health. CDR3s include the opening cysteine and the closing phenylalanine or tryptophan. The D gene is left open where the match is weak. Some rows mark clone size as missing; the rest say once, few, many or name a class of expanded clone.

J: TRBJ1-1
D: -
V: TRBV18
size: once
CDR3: CASSPVQSMNTEAFF
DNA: TGTGCCAGCTCACCGGTACAGTCAATGAACACTGAAGCTTTCTTT

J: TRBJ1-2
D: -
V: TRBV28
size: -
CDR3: CASSLTRTVNYGYTF
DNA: TGTGCCAGCAGTTTAACCCGGACTGTTAACTATGGCTACACCTTC

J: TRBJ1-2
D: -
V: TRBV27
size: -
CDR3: CASSLGGNYGYTF
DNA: TGTGCCAGCAGTCTGGGTGGGAACTATGGCTACACCTTC

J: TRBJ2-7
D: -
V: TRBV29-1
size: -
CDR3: CSVPGGLYEQYF
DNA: TGCAGCGTCCCAGGGGGACTATACGAGCAGTACTTC

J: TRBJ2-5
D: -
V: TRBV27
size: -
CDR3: CASSLGQGQETQYF
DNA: TGTGCCAGCAGTTTAGGGCAGGGACAAGAGACCCAGTACTTC

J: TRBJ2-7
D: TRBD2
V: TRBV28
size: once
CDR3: CASTPGGLAGVYEQYF
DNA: TGTGCCAGCACCCCCGGTGGTCTAGCGGGAGTCTACGAGCAGTACTTC

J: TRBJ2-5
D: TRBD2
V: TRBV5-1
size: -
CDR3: CASLPGGQYQETQYF
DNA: TGCGCCAGCCTCCCGGGGGGGCAGTACCAAGAGACCCAGTACTTC

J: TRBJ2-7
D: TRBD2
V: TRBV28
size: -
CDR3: CASRAGGGSYEQYF
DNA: TGTGCCAGCAGAGCGGGAGGCGGATCCTACGAGCAGTACTTC

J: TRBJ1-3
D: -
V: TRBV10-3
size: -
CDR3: CAIMDQQSGNTIYF
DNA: TGTGCCATCATGGACCAACAGAGTGGAAACACCATATATTTT

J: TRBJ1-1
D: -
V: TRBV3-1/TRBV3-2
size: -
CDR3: CASHRGGDVEAFF
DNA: TGTGCCAGCCATCGAGGGGGGGACGTTGAAGCTTTCTTT

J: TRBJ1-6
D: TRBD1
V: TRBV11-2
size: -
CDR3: CASSLARGQGRNNSPLHF
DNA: TGTGCCAGCAGCTTAGCCCGGGGACAGGGGAGAAATAATTCACCCCTCCACTTT

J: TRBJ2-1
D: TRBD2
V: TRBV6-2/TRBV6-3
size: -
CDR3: CASSPGLAGAWDEQFF
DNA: TGTGCCAGCAGTCCGGGACTAGCGGGGGCCTGGGATGAGCAGTTCTTC

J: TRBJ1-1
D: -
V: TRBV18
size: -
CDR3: CASSPPVNTEAFF
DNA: TGTGCCAGCTCACCACCGGTGAACACTGAAGCTTTCTTT

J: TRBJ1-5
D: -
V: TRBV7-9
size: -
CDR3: CASSRPPSPQHF
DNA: TGTGCCAGCAGCCGACCCCCCTCGCCCCAGCATTTT

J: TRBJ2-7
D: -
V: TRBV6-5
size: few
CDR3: CASSTSRRSYEQYF
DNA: TGTGCCAGCAGCACATCTCGGCGGTCCTACGAGCAGTACTTC

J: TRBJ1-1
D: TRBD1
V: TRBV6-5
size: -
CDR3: CASSYRTGGHTEAFF
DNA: TGTGCCAGCAGTTACCGGACAGGAGGGCACACTGAAGCTTTCTTT

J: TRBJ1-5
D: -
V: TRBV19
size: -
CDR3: CASRGVGYSNQPQHF
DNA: TGTGCCAGTAGGGGCGTGGGGTATAGCAATCAGCCCCAGCATTTT

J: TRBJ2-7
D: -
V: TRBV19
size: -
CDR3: CASSTFNRDLLYEQYF
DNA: TGTGCCAGTAGTACCTTTAACAGGGACCTCCTCTACGAGCAGTACTTC

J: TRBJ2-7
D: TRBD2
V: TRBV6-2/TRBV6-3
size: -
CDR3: CASSYDRRGGRYEQYF
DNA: TGTGCCAGCAGTTACGACCGGCGGGGGGGCCGTTACGAGCAGTACTTC

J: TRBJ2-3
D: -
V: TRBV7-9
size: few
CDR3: CASSLGLDRTDTQYF
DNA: TGTGCCAGCAGCTTAGGGTTAGATCGCACAGATACGCAGTATTTT

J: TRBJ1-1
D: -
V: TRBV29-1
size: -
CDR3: CSVEDKRDSSFF
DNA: TGCAGCGTTGAGGATAAGAGGGACTCGTCTTTCTTT

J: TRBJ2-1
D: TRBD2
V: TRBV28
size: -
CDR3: CASSFAGVGNEQFF
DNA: TGTGCCAGCAGTTTTGCGGGAGTGGGCAATGAGCAGTTCTTC

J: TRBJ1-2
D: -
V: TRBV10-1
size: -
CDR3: CASSAEGQGYGYTF
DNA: TGCGCCAGCAGTGCCGAGGGCCAGGGGTATGGCTACACCTTC

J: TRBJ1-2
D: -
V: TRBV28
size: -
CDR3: CASSPIGWGYTF
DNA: TGTGCCAGCAGTCCCATCGGGTGGGGCTACACCTTC

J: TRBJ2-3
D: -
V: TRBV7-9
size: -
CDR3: CASSPGWTDTQYF
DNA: TGTGCCAGCAGCCCCGGGTGGACCGATACGCAGTATTTT

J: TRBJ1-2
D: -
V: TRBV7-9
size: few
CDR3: CASSLALSENYGYTF
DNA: TGTGCCAGCAGCTTAGCGCTAAGTGAGAACTATGGCTACACCTTC

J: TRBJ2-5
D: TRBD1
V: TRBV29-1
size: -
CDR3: CSVELDRAETQYF
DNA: TGCAGCGTTGAACTGGACAGGGCGGAGACCCAGTACTTC

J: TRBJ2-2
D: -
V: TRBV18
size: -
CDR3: CASSPPLASRAGELFF
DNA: TGTGCCAGCTCACCACCCCTGGCTAGCCGAGCCGGGGAGCTGTTTTTT

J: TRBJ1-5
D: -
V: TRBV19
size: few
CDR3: CASSTHREGNQPQHF
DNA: TGTGCCAGTAGTACACACAGGGAAGGGAATCAGCCCCAGCATTTT

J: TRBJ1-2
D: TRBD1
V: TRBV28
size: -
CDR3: CASSRTGQSYGYTF
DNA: TGTGCCAGCAGTCGGACAGGGCAAAGCTATGGCTACACCTTC

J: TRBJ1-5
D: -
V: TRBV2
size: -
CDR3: CASSENGPANNQPQHF
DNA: TGTGCCAGCAGTGAAAACGGTCCCGCCAACAATCAGCCCCAGCATTTT

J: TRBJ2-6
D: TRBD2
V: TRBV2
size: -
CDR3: CASTGGAGANVLTF
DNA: TGTGCCAGCACCGGGGGGGCTGGGGCCAACGTCCTGACTTTC

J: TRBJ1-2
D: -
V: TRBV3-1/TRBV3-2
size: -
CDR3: CASSPLAGRNGYTF
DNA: TGTGCCAGCAGCCCCCTGGCAGGGAGAAATGGCTACACCTTC

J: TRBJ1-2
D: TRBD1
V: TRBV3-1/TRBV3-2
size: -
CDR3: CASSAGTGDYGYTF
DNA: TGTGCCAGCAGTGCCGGGACAGGGGACTATGGCTACACCTTC

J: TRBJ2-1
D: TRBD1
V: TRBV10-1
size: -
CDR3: CASSESAGQVKLF
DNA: TGCGCCAGCAGTGAGTCGGCGGGACAGGTGAAACTCTTC

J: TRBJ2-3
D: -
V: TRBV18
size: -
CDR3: CASSPSSDTQYF
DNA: TGTGCCAGCTCACCGAGTTCAGATACGCAGTATTTT

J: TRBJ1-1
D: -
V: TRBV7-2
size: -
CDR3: CASRLDTNTEAFF
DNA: TGTGCCAGCAGGTTAGACACGAACACTGAAGCTTTCTTT

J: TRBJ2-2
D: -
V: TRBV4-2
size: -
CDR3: CASSQDLQANTGELFF
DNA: TGTGCCAGCAGCCAAGATTTGCAAGCGAACACCGGGGAGCTGTTTTTT

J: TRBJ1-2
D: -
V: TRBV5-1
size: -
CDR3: CASSREGQIDGYTF
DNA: TGCGCCAGCAGCAGGGAAGGACAGATTGATGGCTACACCTTC

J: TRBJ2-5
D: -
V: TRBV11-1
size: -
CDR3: CASSLPGGETQYF
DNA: TGTGCCAGCAGCCTTCCCGGGGGAGAGACCCAGTACTTC

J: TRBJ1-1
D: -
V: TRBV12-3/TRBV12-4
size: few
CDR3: CASSLSKGAFF
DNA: TGTGCCAGCAGTTTAAGTAAGGGGGCTTTCTTT

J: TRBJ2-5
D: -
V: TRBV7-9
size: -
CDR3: CASSFRIQETQYF
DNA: TGTGCCAGCAGCTTCCGGATCCAAGAGACCCAGTACTTC

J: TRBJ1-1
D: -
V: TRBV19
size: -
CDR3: CASSTDLPGRAFF
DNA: TGTGCCAGTAGTACAGACCTTCCAGGACGAGCTTTCTTT

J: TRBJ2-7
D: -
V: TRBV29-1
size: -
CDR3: CSVEANTREQYF
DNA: TGCAGCGTTGAGGCGAACACCCGCGAGCAGTACTTC

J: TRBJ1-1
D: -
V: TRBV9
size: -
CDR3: CASSVVWGTEAFF
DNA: TGTGCCAGCAGCGTAGTGTGGGGGACTGAAGCTTTCTTT

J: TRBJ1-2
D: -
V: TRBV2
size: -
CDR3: CASSEAGIYGYTF
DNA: TGTGCCAGCAGTGAAGCGGGGATCTATGGCTACACCTTC

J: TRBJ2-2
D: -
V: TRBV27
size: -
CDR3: CASSSQNTGELFF
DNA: TGTGCCAGCAGTTCTCAGAACACCGGGGAGCTGTTTTTT

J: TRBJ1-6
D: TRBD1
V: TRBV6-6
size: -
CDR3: CASREGARNSPLHF
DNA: TGTGCCAGCAGAGAGGGGGCGCGGAATTCACCCCTCCACTTT

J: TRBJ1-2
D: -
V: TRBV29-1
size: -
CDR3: CSVEDVYGYTF
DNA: TGCAGCGTTGAAGATGTGTATGGCTACACCTTC

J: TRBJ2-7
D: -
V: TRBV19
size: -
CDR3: CASSTGPDLSYEQYF
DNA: TGTGCCAGTAGTACTGGCCCGGACTTATCCTACGAGCAGTACTTC

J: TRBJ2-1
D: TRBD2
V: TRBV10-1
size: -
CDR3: CASSEGTSGHNEQFF
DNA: TGCGCCAGCAGTGAGGGGACTAGCGGCCACAATGAGCAGTTCTTC

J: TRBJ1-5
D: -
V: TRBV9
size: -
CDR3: CASSVGGQGNQPQHF
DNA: TGTGCCAGCAGCGTAGGAGGGCAGGGCAATCAGCCCCAGCATTTT

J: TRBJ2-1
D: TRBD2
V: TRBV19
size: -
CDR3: CASSIFLAADYNEQFF
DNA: TGTGCCAGTAGTATCTTCCTAGCGGCTGACTACAATGAGCAGTTCTTC

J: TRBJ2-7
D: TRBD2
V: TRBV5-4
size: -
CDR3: CASSLVGGSASYEQYF
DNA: TGTGCCAGCAGCTTGGTGGGCGGGAGTGCTTCCTACGAGCAGTACTTC

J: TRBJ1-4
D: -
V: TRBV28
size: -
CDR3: CASSLGGEGEKLFF
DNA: TGTGCCAGCAGTTTAGGAGGGGAGGGTGAAAAACTGTTTTTT